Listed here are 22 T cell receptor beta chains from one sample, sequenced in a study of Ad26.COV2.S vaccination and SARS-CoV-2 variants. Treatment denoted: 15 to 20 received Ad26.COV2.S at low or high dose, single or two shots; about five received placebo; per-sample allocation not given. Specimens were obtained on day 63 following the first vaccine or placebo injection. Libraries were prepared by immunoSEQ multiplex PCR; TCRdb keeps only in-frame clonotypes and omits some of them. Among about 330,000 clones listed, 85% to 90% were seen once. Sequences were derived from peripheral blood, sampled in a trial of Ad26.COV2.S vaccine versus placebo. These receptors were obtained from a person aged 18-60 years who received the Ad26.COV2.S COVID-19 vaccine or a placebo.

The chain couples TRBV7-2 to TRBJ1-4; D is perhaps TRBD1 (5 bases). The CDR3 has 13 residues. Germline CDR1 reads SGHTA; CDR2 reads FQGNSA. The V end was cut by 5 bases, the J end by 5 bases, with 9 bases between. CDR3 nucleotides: TGTGCCAGCAGCGGGGACGGAAATGAAAAACTGTTTTTT. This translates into CASSGDGNEKLFF.

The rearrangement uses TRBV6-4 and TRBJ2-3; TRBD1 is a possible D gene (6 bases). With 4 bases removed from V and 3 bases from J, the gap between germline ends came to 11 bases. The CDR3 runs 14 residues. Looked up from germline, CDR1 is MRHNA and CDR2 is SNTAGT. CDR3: CASSVAGETDTQYF. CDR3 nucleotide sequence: TGTGCCAGCAGTGTTGCAGGGGAAACAGATACGCAGTATTTT.

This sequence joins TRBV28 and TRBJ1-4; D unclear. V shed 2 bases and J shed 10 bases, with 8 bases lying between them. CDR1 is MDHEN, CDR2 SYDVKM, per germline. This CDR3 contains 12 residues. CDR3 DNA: TGTGCCAGCAGTTTACAGGATCGAAAACTGTTTTTT. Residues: CASSLQDRKLFF.

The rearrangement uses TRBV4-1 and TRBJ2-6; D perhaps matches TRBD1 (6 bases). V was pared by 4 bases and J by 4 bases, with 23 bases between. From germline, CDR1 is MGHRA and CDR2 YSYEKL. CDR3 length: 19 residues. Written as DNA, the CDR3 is TGCGCCAGCAGCCCACTGCCGGGACAAGCCTTGAGGGGGGCCAACGTCCTGACTTTC. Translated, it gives CASSPLPGQALRGANVLTF.

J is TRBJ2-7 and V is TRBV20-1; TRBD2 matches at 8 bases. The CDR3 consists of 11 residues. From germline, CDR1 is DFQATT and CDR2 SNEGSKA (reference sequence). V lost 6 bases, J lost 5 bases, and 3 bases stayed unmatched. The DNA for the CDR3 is TGCAGTGCGGGTAGCGGGAACGAGCAGTACGTC. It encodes CSAGSGNEQYV.

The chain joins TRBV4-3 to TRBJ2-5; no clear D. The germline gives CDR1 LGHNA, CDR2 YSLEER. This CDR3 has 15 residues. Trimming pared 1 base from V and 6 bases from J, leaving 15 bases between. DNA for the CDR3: TGCGCCAGCAGCCAAGGAAGGGCGGTGGGAAAGACCCAGTACTTC. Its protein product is CASSQGRAVGKTQYF.

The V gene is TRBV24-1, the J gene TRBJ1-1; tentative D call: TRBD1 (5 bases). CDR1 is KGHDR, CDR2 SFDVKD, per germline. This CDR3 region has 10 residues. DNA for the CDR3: TGTGTCGCGGGGGACACTGAAGCTTTCTTT. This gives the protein CVAGDTEAFF.

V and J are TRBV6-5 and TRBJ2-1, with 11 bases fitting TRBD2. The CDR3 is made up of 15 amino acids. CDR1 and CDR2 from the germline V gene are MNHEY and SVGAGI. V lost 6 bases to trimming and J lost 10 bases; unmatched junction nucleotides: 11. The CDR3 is CASSLQLAGVGEQFF. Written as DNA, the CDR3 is TGTGCCAGCAGCTTACAACTAGCGGGAGTGGGAGAGCAGTTCTTC.

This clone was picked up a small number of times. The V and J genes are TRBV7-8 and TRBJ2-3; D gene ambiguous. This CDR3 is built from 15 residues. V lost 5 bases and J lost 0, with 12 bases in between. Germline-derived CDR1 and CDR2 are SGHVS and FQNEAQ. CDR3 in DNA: TGTGCCAGCAGCCCGGACCTTTGGAGCACAGATACGCAGTATTTT. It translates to CASSPDLWSTDTQYF.

CDR3 bases: TGTGCCAGCAGCTTAACGAACAAACGAGAGACCCAGTACTTC. It encodes CASSLTNKRETQYF. The gene calls are TRBV7-2 and TRBJ2-5; no definite D call. V dropped 2 bases and J dropped 4 bases, with 11 bases sitting between them. The germline gives CDR1 SGHTA, CDR2 FQGNSA. This CDR3 region has 14 residues.

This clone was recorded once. CDR3 DNA sequence: TGTGCCAGCTCACCGGGACTGGTGAATAGCGGGAGGGCGGATGAGCAGTTCTTC. It encodes CASSPGLVNSGRADEQFF. The rearrangement uses TRBV18 and TRBJ2-1, with TRBD2 identical over 11 bases. Per the germline V gene, CDR1 is KGHSH and CDR2 is LQKENI. The CDR3 has 18 amino acids. V lost 3 bases and J lost 8; bases outside the gene matches: 15.

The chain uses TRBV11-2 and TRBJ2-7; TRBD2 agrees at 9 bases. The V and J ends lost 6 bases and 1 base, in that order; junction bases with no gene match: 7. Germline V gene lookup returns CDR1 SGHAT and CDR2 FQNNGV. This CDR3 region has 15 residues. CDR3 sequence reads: CASSPSGNQSYEQYV. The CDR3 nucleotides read TGTGCCAGCAGTCCTAGCGGGAATCAGTCCTACGAGCAGTACGTC.

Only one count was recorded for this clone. DNA of the CDR3: TGTGCCAGCAGCCCCGGGGAAGGGGCCAACGAAAAACTGTTTTTT. Its translation is CASSPGEGANEKLFF. The rearrangement links TRBV7-8 to TRBJ1-4, with D possibly matching TRBD1 (5 bases). CDR3 size: 15 residues. Germline loops: CDR1 SGHVS, CDR2 FQNEAQ. V was trimmed by 5 bases and J by 8 bases, leaving 18 bases between them.

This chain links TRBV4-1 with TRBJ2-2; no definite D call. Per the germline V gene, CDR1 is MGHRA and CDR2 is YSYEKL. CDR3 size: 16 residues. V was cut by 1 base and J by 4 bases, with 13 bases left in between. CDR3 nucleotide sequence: TGCGCCAGCAGCCAAGTGCCAGCAATGAGCACCGGGGAGCTGTTTTTT. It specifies CASSQVPAMSTGELFF.

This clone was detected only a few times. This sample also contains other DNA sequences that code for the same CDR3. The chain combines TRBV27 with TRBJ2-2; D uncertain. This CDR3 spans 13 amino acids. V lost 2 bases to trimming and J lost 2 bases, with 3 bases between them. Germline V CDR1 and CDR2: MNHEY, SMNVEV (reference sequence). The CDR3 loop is CASSLGNTGELFF. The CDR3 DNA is TGTGCCAGCAGTTTAGGAAACACCGGGGAGCTGTTTTTT.

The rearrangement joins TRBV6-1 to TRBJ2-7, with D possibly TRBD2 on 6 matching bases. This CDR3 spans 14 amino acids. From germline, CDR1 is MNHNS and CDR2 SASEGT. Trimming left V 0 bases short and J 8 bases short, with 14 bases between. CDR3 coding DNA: TGTGCCAGCAGTGAAGCGCGGGATAGGCCACAGCAGTACGTC. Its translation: CASSEARDRPQQYV.

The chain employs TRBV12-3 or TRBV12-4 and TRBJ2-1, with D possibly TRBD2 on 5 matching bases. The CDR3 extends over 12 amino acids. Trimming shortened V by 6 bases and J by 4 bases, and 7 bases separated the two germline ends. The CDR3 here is CASSPGYNEQFF. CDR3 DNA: TGTGCCAGCAGCCCGGGGTACAATGAGCAGTTCTTC.

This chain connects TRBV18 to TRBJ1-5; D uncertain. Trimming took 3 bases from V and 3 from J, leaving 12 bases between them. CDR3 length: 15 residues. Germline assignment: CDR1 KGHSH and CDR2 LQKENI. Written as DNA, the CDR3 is TGTGCCAGCTCACCTTCGACACCTGACAATCAGCCCCAGCATTTT. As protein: CASSPSTPDNQPQHF.

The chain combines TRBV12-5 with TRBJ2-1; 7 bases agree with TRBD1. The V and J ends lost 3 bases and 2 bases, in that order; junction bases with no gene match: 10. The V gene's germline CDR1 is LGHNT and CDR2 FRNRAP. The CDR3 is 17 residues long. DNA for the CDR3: TGTGCTAGTGGTTTTTCCCTACAGGGGCGCCCCTACAATGAGCAGTTCTTC. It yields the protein CASGFSLQGRPYNEQFF.

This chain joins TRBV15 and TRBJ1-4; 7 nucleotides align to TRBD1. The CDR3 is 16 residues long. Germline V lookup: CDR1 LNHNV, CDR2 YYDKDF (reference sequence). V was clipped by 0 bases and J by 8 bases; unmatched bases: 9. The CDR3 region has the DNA TGTGCCACCAGCAGAGATCGGGAGGGGGCCGGGGAAAAACTGTTTTTT. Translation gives CATSRDREGAGEKLFF.

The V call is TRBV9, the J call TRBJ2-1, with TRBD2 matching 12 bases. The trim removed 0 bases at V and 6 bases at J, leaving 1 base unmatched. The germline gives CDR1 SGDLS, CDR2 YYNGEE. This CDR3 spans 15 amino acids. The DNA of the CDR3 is TGTGCCAGCAGCGTAGCTAGCGGGAGGGCCAATGAGCAGTTCTTC. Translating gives CASSVASGRANEQFF.

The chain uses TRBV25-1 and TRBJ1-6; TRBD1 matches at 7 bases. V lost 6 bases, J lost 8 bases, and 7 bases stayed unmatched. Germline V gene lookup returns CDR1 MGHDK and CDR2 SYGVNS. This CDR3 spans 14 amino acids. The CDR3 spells CASRKTGRHSPLHF. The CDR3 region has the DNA TGTGCCAGCAGGAAGACAGGGAGGCATTCACCCCTCCACTTT.